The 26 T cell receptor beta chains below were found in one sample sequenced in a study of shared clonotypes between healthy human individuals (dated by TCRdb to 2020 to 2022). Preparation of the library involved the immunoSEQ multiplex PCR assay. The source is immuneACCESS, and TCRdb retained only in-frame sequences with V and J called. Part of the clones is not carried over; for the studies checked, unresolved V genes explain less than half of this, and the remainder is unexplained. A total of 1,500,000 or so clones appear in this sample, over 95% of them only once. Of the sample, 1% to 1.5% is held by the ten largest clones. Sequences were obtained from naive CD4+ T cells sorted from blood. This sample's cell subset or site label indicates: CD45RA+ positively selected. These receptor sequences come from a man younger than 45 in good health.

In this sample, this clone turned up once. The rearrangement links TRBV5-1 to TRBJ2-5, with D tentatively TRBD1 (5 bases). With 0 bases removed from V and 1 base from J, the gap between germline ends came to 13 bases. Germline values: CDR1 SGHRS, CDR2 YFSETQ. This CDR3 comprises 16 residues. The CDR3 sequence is CASSLADSQPQETQYF. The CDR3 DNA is TGCGCCAGCAGCTTGGCCGACAGCCAGCCCCAAGAGACCCAGTACTTC.

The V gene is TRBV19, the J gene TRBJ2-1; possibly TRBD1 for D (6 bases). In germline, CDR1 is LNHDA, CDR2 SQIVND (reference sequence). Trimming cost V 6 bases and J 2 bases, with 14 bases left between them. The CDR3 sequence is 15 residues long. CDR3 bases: TGTGCCAGTAGCGAACAGGGCAATCCCTACAATGAGCAGTTCTTC. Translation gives CASSEQGNPYNEQFF.

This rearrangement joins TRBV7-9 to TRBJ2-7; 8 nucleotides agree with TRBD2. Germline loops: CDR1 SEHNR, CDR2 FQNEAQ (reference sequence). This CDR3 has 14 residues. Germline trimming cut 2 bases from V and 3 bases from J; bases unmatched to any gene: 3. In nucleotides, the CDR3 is TGTGCCAGCAGCTTAAATAGCGGGGTCTACGAGCAGTACTTC. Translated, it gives CASSLNSGVYEQYF.

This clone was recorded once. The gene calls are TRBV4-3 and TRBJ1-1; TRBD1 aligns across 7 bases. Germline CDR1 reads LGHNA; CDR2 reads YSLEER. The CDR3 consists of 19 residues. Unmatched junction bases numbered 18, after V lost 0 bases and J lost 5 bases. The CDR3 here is CASSQEPLVQGPLGTEAFF. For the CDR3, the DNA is TGCGCCAGCAGCCAAGAGCCCCTCGTACAGGGGCCGCTAGGGACTGAAGCTTTCTTT.

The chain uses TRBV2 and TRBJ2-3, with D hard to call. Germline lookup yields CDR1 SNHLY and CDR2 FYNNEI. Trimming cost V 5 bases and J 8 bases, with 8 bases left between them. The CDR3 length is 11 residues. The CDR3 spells CASSRAVTQYF. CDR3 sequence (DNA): TGTGCCAGCAGTAGGGCGGTTACGCAGTATTTT.

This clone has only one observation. The CDR3 loop is CASTPRQGDVRNEQFF. The CDR3 region has the DNA TGTGCCAGCACCCCCAGACAGGGGGACGTACGCAATGAGCAGTTCTTC. V is TRBV27 and J is TRBJ2-1, with 9 bases lining up with TRBD1. Trimming removed 7 bases from V and 6 bases from J; junction bases left unmatched: 13. The CDR3 spans 16 residues. Per the germline V gene, CDR1 is MNHEY and CDR2 is SMNVEV (reference sequence).

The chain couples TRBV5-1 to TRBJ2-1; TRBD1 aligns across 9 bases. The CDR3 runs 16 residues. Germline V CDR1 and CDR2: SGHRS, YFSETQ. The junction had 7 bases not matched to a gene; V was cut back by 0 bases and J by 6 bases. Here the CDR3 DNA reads TGCGCCAGCAGCTTGGGTGACAGGGGGGTAGGCAATGAGCAGTTCTTC. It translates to CASSLGDRGVGNEQFF.

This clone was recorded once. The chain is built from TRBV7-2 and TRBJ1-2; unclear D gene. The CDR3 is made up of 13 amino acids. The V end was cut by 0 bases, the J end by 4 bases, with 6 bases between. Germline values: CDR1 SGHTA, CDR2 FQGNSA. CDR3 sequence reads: CASSLARSYGYTF. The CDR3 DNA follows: TGTGCCAGCAGCTTAGCGCGGAGCTATGGCTACACCTTC.

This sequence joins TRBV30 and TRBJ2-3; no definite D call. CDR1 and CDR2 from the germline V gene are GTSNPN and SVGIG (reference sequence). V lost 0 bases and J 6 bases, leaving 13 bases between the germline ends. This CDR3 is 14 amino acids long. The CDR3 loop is CAWSVQGPADTQYF. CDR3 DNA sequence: TGTGCCTGGAGTGTACAAGGGCCTGCGGATACGCAGTATTTT.

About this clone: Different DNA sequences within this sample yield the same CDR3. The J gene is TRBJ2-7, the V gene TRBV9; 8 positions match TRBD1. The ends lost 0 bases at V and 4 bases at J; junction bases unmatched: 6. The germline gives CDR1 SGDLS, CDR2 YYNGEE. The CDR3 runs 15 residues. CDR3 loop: CASSVAGTGDYEQYF. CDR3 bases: TGTGCCAGCAGCGTAGCGGGGACAGGAGATTACGAGCAGTACTTC.

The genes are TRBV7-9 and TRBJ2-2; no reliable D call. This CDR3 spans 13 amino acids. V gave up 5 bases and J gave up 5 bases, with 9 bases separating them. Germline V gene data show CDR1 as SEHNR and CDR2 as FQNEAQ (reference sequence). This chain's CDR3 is CASSATRTGELFF. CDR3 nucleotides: TGTGCCAGCAGCGCTACACGTACCGGGGAGCTGTTTTTT. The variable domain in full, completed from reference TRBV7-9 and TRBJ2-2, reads DTGVSQNPRHKITKRGQNVTFRCDPISEHNRLYWYRQTLGQGPEFLTYFQNEAQLEKSRLLSDRFSAERPKGSFSTLEIQRTEQGDSAMYLCASSATRTGELFFGEGSRLTVL.

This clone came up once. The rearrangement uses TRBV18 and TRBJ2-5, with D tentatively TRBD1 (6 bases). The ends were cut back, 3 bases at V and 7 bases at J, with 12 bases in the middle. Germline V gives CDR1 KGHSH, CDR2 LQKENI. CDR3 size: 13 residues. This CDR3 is CASSPGTLATQYF. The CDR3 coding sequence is TGTGCCAGCTCACCGGGGACACTGGCGACCCAGTACTTC. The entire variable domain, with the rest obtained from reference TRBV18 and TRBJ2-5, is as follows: NAGVMQNPRHLVRRRGQEARLRCSPMKGHSHVYWYRQLPEEGLKFMVYLQKENIIDESGMPKERFSAEFPKEGPSILRIQQVVRGDSAAYFCASSPGTLATQYFGPGTRLLVL.

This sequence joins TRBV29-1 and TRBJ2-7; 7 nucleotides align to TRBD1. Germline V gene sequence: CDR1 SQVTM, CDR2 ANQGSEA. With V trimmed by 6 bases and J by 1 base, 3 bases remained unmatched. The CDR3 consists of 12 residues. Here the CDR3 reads CSVKGQSYEQYF. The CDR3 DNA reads TGCAGCGTCAAGGGACAGTCCTACGAGCAGTACTTC.

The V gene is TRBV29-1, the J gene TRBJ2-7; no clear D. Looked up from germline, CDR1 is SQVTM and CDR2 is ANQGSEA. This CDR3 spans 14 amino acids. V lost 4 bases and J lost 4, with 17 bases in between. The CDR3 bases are TGCAGCGTTGTTCGGTCGGAGACTGGGTACGAGCAGTACTTC. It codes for CSVVRSETGYEQYF.

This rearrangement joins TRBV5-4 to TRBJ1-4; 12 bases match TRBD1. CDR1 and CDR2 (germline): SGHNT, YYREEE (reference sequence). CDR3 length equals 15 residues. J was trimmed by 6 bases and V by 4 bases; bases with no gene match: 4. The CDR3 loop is CASSRDRGPDEKLFF. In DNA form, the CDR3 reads TGTGCCAGCAGCCGGGACAGGGGGCCGGATGAAAAACTGTTTTTT.

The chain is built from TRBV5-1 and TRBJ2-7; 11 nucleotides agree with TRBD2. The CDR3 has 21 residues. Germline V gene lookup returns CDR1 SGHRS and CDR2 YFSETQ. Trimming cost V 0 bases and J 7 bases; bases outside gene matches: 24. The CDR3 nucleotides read TGCGCCAGCAGCTTGGAGACCTGGACTAGCGGGTTGGGGACCGGGGCCCTAGAGCAGTACTTC. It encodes CASSLETWTSGLGTGALEQYF.

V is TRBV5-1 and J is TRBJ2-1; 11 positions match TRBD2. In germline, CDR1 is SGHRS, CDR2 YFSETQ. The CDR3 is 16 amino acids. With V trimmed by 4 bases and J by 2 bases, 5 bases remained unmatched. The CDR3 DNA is TGCGCCAGCAGCCCAGGGACTAGCGGCCCCTACAATGAGCAGTTCTTC. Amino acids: CASSPGTSGPYNEQFF.

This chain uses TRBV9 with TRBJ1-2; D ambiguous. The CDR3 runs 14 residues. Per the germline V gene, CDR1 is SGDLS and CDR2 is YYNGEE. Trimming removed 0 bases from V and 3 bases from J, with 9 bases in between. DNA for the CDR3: TGTGCCAGCAGCGTAGATGGCAGGTACTATGGCTACACCTTC. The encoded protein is CASSVDGRYYGYTF.

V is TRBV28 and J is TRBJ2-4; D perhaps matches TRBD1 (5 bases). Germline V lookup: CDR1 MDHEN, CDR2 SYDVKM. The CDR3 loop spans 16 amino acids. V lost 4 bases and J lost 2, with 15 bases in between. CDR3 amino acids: CASSSGPTITKNIQYF. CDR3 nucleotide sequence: TGTGCCAGCAGTTCAGGGCCGACCATAACCAAAAACATTCAGTACTTC.

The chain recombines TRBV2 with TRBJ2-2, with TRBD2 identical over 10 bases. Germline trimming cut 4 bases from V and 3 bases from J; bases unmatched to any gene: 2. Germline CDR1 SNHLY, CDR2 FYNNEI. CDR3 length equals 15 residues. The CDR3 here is CASSGTSGYTGELFF. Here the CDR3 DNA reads TGTGCCAGCAGTGGGACTAGCGGCTACACCGGGGAGCTGTTTTTT.

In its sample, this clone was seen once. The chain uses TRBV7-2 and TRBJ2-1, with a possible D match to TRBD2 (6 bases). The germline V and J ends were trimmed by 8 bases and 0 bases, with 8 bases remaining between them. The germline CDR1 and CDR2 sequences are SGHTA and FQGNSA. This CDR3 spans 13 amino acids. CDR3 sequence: CASRTTSYNEQFF. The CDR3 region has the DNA TGTGCCAGCCGGACTACCTCCTACAATGAGCAGTTCTTC. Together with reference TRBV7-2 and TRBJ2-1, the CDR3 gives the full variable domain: GAGVSQSPSNKVTEKGKDVELRCDPISGHTALYWYRQSLGQGLEFLIYFQGNSAPDKSGLPSDRFSAERTGGSVSTLTIQRTQQEDSAVYLCASRTTSYNEQFFGPGTRLTVL.

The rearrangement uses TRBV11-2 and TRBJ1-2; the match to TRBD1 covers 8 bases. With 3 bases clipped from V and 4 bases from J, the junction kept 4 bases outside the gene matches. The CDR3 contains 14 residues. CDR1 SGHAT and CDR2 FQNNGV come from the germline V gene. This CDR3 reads CASSFGQGFYGYTF. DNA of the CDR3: TGTGCCAGCAGCTTCGGACAGGGCTTCTATGGCTACACCTTC.

This chain's CDR3 is CASSLPDRGNYGYTF. For the CDR3, the DNA is TGTGCCAGCAGCTTACCCGACAGGGGTAACTATGGCTACACCTTC. This chain connects TRBV7-9 to TRBJ1-2; 8 positions agree with TRBD1. Germline V gives CDR1 SEHNR, CDR2 FQNEAQ (reference sequence). V was pared by 2 bases and J by 1 base, with 3 bases of the junction left unmatched. The CDR3 runs 15 residues.

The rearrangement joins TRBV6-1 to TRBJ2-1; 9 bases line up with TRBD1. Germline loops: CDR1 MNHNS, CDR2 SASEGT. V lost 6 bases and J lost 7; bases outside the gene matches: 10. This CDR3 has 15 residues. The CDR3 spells CASRPGQGGPNEQFF. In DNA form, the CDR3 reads TGTGCCAGCAGACCGGGACAGGGAGGACCTAATGAGCAGTTCTTC.

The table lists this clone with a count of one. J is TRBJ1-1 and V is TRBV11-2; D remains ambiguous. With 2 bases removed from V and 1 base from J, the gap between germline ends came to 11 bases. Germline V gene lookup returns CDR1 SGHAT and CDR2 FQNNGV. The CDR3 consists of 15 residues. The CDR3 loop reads CASSLRRSANTEAFF. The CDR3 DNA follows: TGTGCCAGCAGCTTAAGAAGATCCGCGAACACTGAAGCTTTCTTT.

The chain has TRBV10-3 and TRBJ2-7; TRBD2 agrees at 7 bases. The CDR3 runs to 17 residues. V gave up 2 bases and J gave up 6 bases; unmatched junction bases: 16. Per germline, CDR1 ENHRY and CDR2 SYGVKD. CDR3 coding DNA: TGTGCCATCAGTGAGGTTGGCGGGAGTCTTCTTTTCGGCGAGCAGTACTTC. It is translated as CAISEVGGSLLFGEQYF.